This T cell receptor beta chain originates from a study of identical twins. MiXCR was run by TCRdb on the 5' RACE reads, yielding one entry per CDR3 protein. The sample carries 200,000 to 250,000 distinct CDR3 sequences, 5.5% to 7% recorded once. Findings of the study overall: Less excess twin sharing appeared in beta out-of-frame sequences. Models came in too low on out-of-frame TCR alpha sharing in monozygotic twins. Invariant populations such as MAIT and iNKT cells could partly muddle zero-insertion analyses.

This clonotype was recorded a few times. What it recognizes is unknown. Each donor (without exception) was a healthy Caucasian. The CDR3 sequence is 14 residues long. Deletions cut 4 bases from V and 9 bases from J, with 16 bases between. Germline V lookup: CDR1 LNHDA, CDR2 SQIVND (reference sequence). The same specimen was also included in a second study, on yellow fever vaccine responses in identical twins.

The rearrangement joins TRBV19 to TRBJ2-1; the D is unclear. Input material: memory (CD45RO+) T cells sorted from blood. This TCR derives from a woman in her late teens or twenties in good health. CDR3 amino acids: CASSSPLSWGEQFF. The CDR3 coding sequence is TGTGCCAGTAGTAGCCCCCTCTCCTGGGGTGAGCAGTTCTTC.